The source of this T cell receptor (beta chain) is a study of blood T cell repertoires in COVID-19. About the research overall: Nucleic acid was either cDNA or gDNA, and it came from T cells, B-cell-depleted T cells, or PBMCs.

Produced via immunoSEQ multiplex PCR; TCRdb's table is partial and in-frame only. The sample has about 99,000 clones; about 90% are singletons. This CDR3 spans 14 amino acids. The V gene's germline CDR1 is LGHDT and CDR2 YNNKEL (reference sequence). V was pared by 4 bases and J by 4 bases, with 11 bases between. The TCR originated in a man in his fifties or sixties with acute or convalescent COVID-19. This sequence joins TRBV3-1 (or the pseudogene TRBV3-2) and TRBJ1-3, with D maybe TRBD1 (6 bases). The sequenced sample consisted of peripheral blood. This CDR3 is CASSPTGSGNTIYF. Written as DNA, the CDR3 is TGTGCCAGCAGCCCCACAGGGTCGGGAAACACCATATATTTT.